Below, 27 T cell receptor beta chains from the same sample are listed, as sequenced in a study of T cell clonality in common variable immunodeficiency (dated by TCRdb to between 2014 and 2016). Libraries were prepared through the immunoSEQ multiplex PCR assay. The immuneACCESS repertoire file appears here via TCRdb, limited to in-frame rearrangements. These files lack a portion of the clones; in checked studies, under half of the deficit traces to unresolved V genes, and the cause of the others is not known. In this sample, about 41,000 clones appear, none counted once only. The biggest ten clones account for about 1.3% of the sample. Sequenced sample: peripheral blood mononuclear cells. These receptors all come from a person aged 18-70 years in good health.

This clone was observed at least ten times. The read terminates 3 residues ahead of where the CDR3 ends, so the germline J gene completes it. The chain recombines TRBV14 with TRBJ2-3; no definite D call. With 3 bases removed from V and 5 bases from J, the gap between germline ends came to 9 bases. The CDR3 totals 13 residues. Germline V gene lookup returns CDR1 SGHDN and CDR2 FVKESK. CDR3 bases read: TGTGCCAGCAGCCATAATAGAAGAGATACG. This codes for CASSHNRRDT. The full CDR3 is CASSHNRRDTQYF. The full variable domain, with the rest looked up from reference TRBV14 and TRBJ2-3, is EAGVTQFPSHSVIEKGQTVTLRCDPISGHDNLYWYRRVMGKEIKFLLHFVKESKQDESGMPNNRFLAERTGGTYSTLKVQPAELEDSGVYFCASSHNRRDTQYFGPGTRLTVL.

This clone was found many times. The read ends 3 residues early relative to the CDR3; the germline J gene fills the gap. This sequence joins TRBV7-9 and TRBJ2-7, with 8 bases identical to TRBD1. V was pared by 4 bases and J by 3 bases, with 2 bases of the junction left unmatched. The CDR3 sequence is 13 residues long. Per germline, CDR1 SEHNR and CDR2 FQNEAQ (reference sequence). The sequenced CDR3 bases are TGTGCCAGCAGCTCTACAGGGGGCTACGAG. Translated, it gives CASSSTGGYE. The complete CDR3 protein is CASSSTGGYEQYF.

Many counts were recorded for this clone. CDR3 DNA (partial): TGCAGTGTGCTAGCTGACTACGAG. Amino acids: CSVLADYE. The whole CDR3 sequence is CSVLADYEQYF. The chain joins TRBV20-1 to TRBJ2-7, with D possibly TRBD2 on 5 matching bases. The CDR3 end lies 3 residues beyond the end of the read and is filled in from the germline J gene. Looked up from germline, CDR1 is DFQATT and CDR2 is SNEGSKA (reference sequence). V shed 7 bases and J shed 3 bases, with 10 bases lying between them. The CDR3 extends over 11 amino acids.

Details on this clone: A much larger clone differs from this one at a single base, so this may be a read error. Read coverage stops 3 residues before the CDR3 terminus; the germline J gene supplies the remainder. The J gene is TRBJ2-3, the V gene TRBV7-2, with D unclear. The CDR3 contains 13 residues. The germline V gene has CDR1 SGHTA and CDR2 FQGNSA. The DNA read from the CDR3 is TGTGCCAGCAGCTTGTTGGTGCAAGGGCCG. Its protein product is CASSLLVQGP. The CDR3 as a whole reads CASSLLVQGPQYF.

This clone was observed at least ten times. The CDR3 end falls 3 residues outside the read, so it is completed with the germline J gene. The rearrangement joins TRBV20-1 to TRBJ2-1, with 8 bases aligning to TRBD2. The germline CDR1 and CDR2 sequences are DFQATT and SNEGSKA (reference sequence). The CDR3 is made up of 15 amino acids. The ends lost 2 bases at V and 6 bases at J; junction bases unmatched: 9. The CDR3 bases that were read are TGCAGTGCTAGACCTGGGGGCGGGAGGCGCAATGAG. The encoded protein is CSARPGGGRRNE. The whole CDR3 region reads CSARPGGGRRNEQFF.

This clone was seen ten or more times. The read ends 3 residues early relative to the CDR3; the germline J gene fills the gap. V and J are TRBV20-1 and TRBJ2-3; either TRBD1 or TRBD2 may supply D (7 bases each). CDR3 length: 19 amino acids. Germline CDR1 reads DFQATT; CDR2 reads SNEGSKA (reference sequence). The V gene lost 5 bases and the J gene lost 7 bases, with 34 bases spanning the gap. The CDR3: CSAPPRGAGQRSSGYTQYF. The covered CDR3 bases are TGCAGTGCTCCCCCTCGGGGAGCGGGACAGAGATCAAGTGGTTATACG.

In this sample, this clone is medium-sized. The read finishes 3 residues shy of the CDR3 end, and the germline J gene is used to complete it. The chain employs TRBV5-4 and TRBJ2-3; 7 positions agree with TRBD2. Per germline, CDR1 SGHNT and CDR2 YYREEE (reference sequence). There are 14 residues in the CDR3. Germline trimming cut 7 bases from V and 0 bases from J; bases unmatched to any gene: 5. The covered CDR3 bases are TGTGCCAGCGCGTGGGGGGGTAGCACAGATACG. Its translation is CASAWGGSTDT. The full CDR3 reads CASAWGGSTDTQYF.

In this sample, this clone turned up many times. The CDR3 sequence: CASSPGTGKETQYF. The covered CDR3 bases are TGTGCCAGCAGCCCCGGGACAGGGAAAGAGACC. The chain uses TRBV2 and TRBJ2-5; 9 bases map to TRBD1. The read comes to an end 3 residues before the CDR3 does, leaving the germline J gene to fill in the end. The CDR3 extends over 14 amino acids. The V and J ends lost 6 bases and 3 bases, in that order; junction bases with no gene match: 5. Germline V CDR1 and CDR2: SNHLY, FYNNEI.

This clone was observed many times. With the read ending 3 residues before the CDR3 end, the germline J gene is used to fill in that end. The chain has TRBV20-1 and TRBJ2-1; tentatively, D is TRBD1 or TRBD2 (5 bases each). There are 14 residues in the CDR3. The germline V gene encodes CDR1 DFQATT and CDR2 SNEGSKA (reference sequence). The V end was cut by 3 bases, the J end by 4 bases, with 13 bases between. CDR3 sequence: CSASGGEGYNEQFF. CDR3 DNA, as far as it was read: TGCAGTGCTAGTGGAGGAGAGGGGTACAATGAG.

This clone was counted at least ten times. The read ends 3 residues early relative to the CDR3; the germline J gene fills the gap. The rearrangement joins TRBV5-1 to TRBJ2-1; a possible D gene is TRBD2 (5 bases). V lost 0 bases, J lost 5 bases, and 15 bases lay in between. The CDR3 contains 16 residues. Germline-derived CDR1 and CDR2 are SGHRS and YFSETQ. The CDR3 here is CASSLGTGLPHNEQFF. Partial CDR3 DNA: TGCGCCAGCAGCTTGGGGACCGGACTCCCTCACAATGAG.

This clone came up many times. The CDR3 goes on 3 residues after the read ends, and that part is filled in from the germline J gene. V is TRBV2 and J is TRBJ2-5, with D possibly matching TRBD1 (6 bases). The CDR3 extends over 14 amino acids. Trimming stripped 7 bases from V and 1 base from J, with 13 bases between. Germline-derived CDR1 and CDR2 are SNHLY and FYNNEI. The CDR3 here is CASMFGQTQETQYF. The sequenced part of the CDR3 DNA is TGTGCCAGCATGTTTGGACAGACCCAAGAGACC.

The sample holds many counts of this clone. The CDR3 is cut off 3 residues early in the read; its end comes from the germline J gene. This sample includes further DNA sequences coding for the same CDR3. V is TRBV7-9 and J is TRBJ1-3; 9 bases match TRBD1. J lost 7 bases, V lost 3 bases, and 4 bases had no gene match. The germline CDR1 and CDR2 sequences are SEHNR and FQNEAQ (reference sequence). This CDR3 has 14 residues. The sequenced part of the CDR3 DNA is TGTGCCAGCAGCTTGGGGACAGGGCTTAACACC. This translates into CASSLGTGLNT. The entire CDR3 sequence reads CASSLGTGLNTIYF. Variable domain in full (rest from reference TRBV7-9 and TRBJ1-3): DTGVSQNPRHKITKRGQNVTFRCDPISEHNRLYWYRQTLGQGPEFLTYFQNEAQLEKSRLLSDRFSAERPKGSFSTLEIQRTEQGDSAMYLCASSLGTGLNTIYFGEGSWLTVV.

This clone appeared many times. The read ends 3 residues before the CDR3 terminus; that terminus is restored from the germline J gene. The chain carries TRBV5-1 and TRBJ2-3; 16 positions match TRBD2. CDR3 size: 17 residues. The J segment lost 0 bases and the V segment lost 3 bases, leaving 1 base of the junction unmatched. From germline, CDR1 is SGHRS and CDR2 YFSETQ. The CDR3 is CASSSGLAGGSTDTQYF. The covered CDR3 bases are TGCGCCAGCAGCTCGGGACTAGCGGGAGGGAGCACAGATACG.

The sample holds many counts of this clone. The read ends 3 residues early relative to the CDR3; the germline J gene fills the gap. The chain has TRBV6-2 or TRBV6-3 and TRBJ2-7; 7 positions agree with TRBD1. The CDR3 totals 14 residues. Germline loops: CDR1 MNHEY, CDR2 SVGEGT. The V gene end was trimmed by 8 bases and the J gene end by 1 base; junction bases not matched to a gene: 8. Partial CDR3 DNA: TGTGCCAGCCTCGGCGTGGACAGGTCCTACGAG. Protein: CASLGVDRSYE. In full, the CDR3 is CASLGVDRSYEQYF.

This clone has ten or more counts. The read ends 3 residues early relative to the CDR3; the germline J gene fills the gap. The chain couples TRBV4-1 to TRBJ2-7; 10 positions match TRBD1. V was pared by 4 bases and J by 6 bases, with 6 bases of the junction left unmatched. Germline lookup yields CDR1 MGHRA and CDR2 YSYEKL. This CDR3 region has 14 residues. The covered CDR3 bases are TGCGCCAGCAGCCTACGGGACAGGGGCTTCGAG. It codes for CASSLRDRGFE. The entire CDR3 protein reads CASSLRDRGFEQYF.

This clone was seen a handful of times. The sequence runs out 3 residues before the end of the CDR3; the remainder is reconstructed from the germline J gene. This sequence joins TRBV7-3 and TRBJ1-2; D unresolved. Per the germline V gene, CDR1 is SGHTA and CDR2 is FQGTGA. The CDR3 extends over 15 amino acids. CDR3 bases read: TGTGCCAGCAGCTTCACTAGCGACCGCACAGATACC. This translates into CASSFTSDRTDT. The full CDR3 sequence reads CASSFTSDRTDTYTF.

The sample holds a few counts of this clone. The read halts 3 residues ahead of the CDR3 end, with the missing end drawn from the germline J gene. This sequence joins TRBV30 and TRBJ2-2; 16 bases are shared with TRBD2. The V gene end was trimmed by 3 bases and the J gene end by 7 bases; junction bases not matched to a gene: 11. The germline V gene has CDR1 GTSNPN and CDR2 SVGIG (reference sequence). The CDR3 contains 18 residues. CDR3 DNA (partial): TGTGCCTGGAGGGTATCGGGGACTAGCGGGGGGGGTCTCGGGGAG. Translating gives CAWRVSGTSGGGLGE. The full CDR3 is CAWRVSGTSGGGLGELFF.

On this clone itself: The read ends 3 residues early relative to the CDR3; the germline J gene fills the gap. The chain couples TRBV19 to TRBJ2-1; 8 positions match TRBD2. Germline CDR1 and CDR2: LNHDA and SQIVND (reference sequence). The CDR3 sequence is 15 residues long. The V segment lost 9 bases and the J segment 6 bases; nucleotides outside the gene matches: 13. The CDR3 bases that were read are TGTGCCAGCGCCCGAGCACTAGCGGATTTCAATGAG. Translation gives CASARALADFNE. The full CDR3 protein reads CASARALADFNEQFF.

There are many counts of this clone. CDR3 bases read: TGTGCCAGCAGCTTTCTACTGCCCCAAGAGACC. It specifies CASSFLLPQET. From start to end, the CDR3 is CASSFLLPQETQYF. This chain uses TRBV7-9 with TRBJ2-5, with no clear D. With the read ending 3 residues before the CDR3 end, the germline J gene is used to fill in that end. There are 14 residues in the CDR3. V was clipped by 3 bases and J by 1 base, with 9 bases between them. Per germline, CDR1 SEHNR and CDR2 FQNEAQ (reference sequence).

Comments on this clone: The read terminates 3 residues before the CDR3 end, so the remaining end is supplied by the germline J gene. The chain combines TRBV20-1 with TRBJ2-7, with TRBD1 matching over 7 bases. Germline V gives CDR1 DFQATT, CDR2 SNEGSKA (reference sequence). J gave up 4 bases and V 3 bases, and 15 bases lay outside the gene matches. The CDR3 has 16 residues. CDR3 bases read: TGCAGTGCTAGCGTGTCCGGGACAGAGAGAGAGTACGAG. The encoded protein is CSASVSGTEREYE. Given in full, the CDR3 is CSASVSGTEREYEQYF.

This clone has ten or more counts. The read is 3 residues too short to cover the CDR3 end, so that end is filled in from the germline J gene. V and J are TRBV12-5 and TRBJ2-3; the D is unclear. The CDR3 loop spans 12 amino acids. Trimming cost V 6 bases and J 1 base, with 5 bases left between them. The germline CDR1 and CDR2 sequences are LGHNT and FRNRAP. CDR3 sequence reads: CASGQGTDTQYF. The DNA read from the CDR3 is TGTGCTAGTGGCCAGGGCACAGATACG. The full variable domain, with the rest looked up from reference TRBV12-5 and TRBJ2-3, is DARVTQTPRHKVTEMGQEVTMRCQPILGHNTVFWYRQTMMQGLELLAYFRNRAPLDDSGMPKDRFSAEMPDATLATLKIQPSEPRDSAVYFCASGQGTDTQYFGPGTRLTVL.

This clone is termed medium-sized. The read falls 3 residues short of the CDR3 end, and the missing part is taken from the germline J gene. The chain has TRBV6-2 or TRBV6-3 and TRBJ1-4; possible D gene TRBD1, 5 bases. Trimming took 11 bases from V and 8 from J, leaving 15 bases between them. CDR3 length: 12 residues. Germline-derived CDR1 and CDR2 are MNHEY and SVGEGT. The sequenced part of the CDR3 DNA is TGTGCCGCTCAGGGCGTCGGCGAAAAA. Translated: CAAQGVGEK. From start to end, the CDR3 is CAAQGVGEKLFF.

This clone was counted a few times. The missing CDR3 end, 3 residues past where the read stops, is filled in from the germline J gene. The rearrangement links TRBV18 to TRBJ1-2, with 10 positions matching TRBD1. The junction had 17 bases not matched to a gene; V was cut back by 3 bases and J by 7 bases. This CDR3 comprises 18 residues. Germline-derived CDR1 and CDR2 are KGHSH and LQKENI. The covered CDR3 bases are TGTGCCAGCTCACCGCTTAACACCGGGACAGGGGTTTTGCTTGGC. Amino acids: CASSPLNTGTGVLLG. The whole CDR3 is CASSPLNTGTGVLLGYTF.

This clone was picked up many times. The CDR3 is cut off 3 residues early in the read; its end comes from the germline J gene. The chain uses TRBV12-3 or TRBV12-4 and TRBJ2-1; 7 bases match TRBD2. The CDR3 is 15 amino acids. V shed 5 bases and J 6 bases; nucleotides not matched to a gene: 10. CDR3 protein: CASSPDFRTSNEQFF. CDR3 bases read: TGTGCCAGCAGTCCCGACTTTAGGACTAGCAATGAG.

This clone was picked up many times. The CDR3 end lies 3 residues beyond the end of the read and is filled in from the germline J gene. This chain links TRBV19 with TRBJ2-1; 9 bases map to TRBD1. V lost 3 bases, J lost 8 bases, and 11 bases stayed unmatched. Germline V CDR1 and CDR2: LNHDA, SQIVND (reference sequence). The CDR3 covers 16 residues. CDR3 loop: CASSIGAGQGVDEQFF. Partial CDR3 DNA: TGTGCCAGTAGTATTGGGGCGGGACAGGGAGTCGATGAG.

This clone was recorded many times. The CDR3 extends 3 residues past the end of the read, so its final part is completed from the germline J gene. The chain links TRBV19 to TRBJ1-2, with 7 bases fitting TRBD1. The CDR3 consists of 13 residues. CDR1 and CDR2 from the germline V gene are LNHDA and SQIVND (reference sequence). V was clipped by 5 bases and J by 6 bases; unmatched bases: 6. The DNA read from the CDR3 is TGTGCCAGTAGTCGACAGGGTCAAGATGGC. Translated, it gives CASSRQGQDG. The complete CDR3 reads CASSRQGQDGYTF.

This clone came up many times. At one end the junction does not follow the germline gene, possibly because of a read error. The read terminates 3 residues ahead of where the CDR3 ends, so the germline J gene completes it. The chain recombines TRBV4-2 with TRBJ2-1; perhaps TRBD1 as D (5 bases). This CDR3 is 14 amino acids long. CDR1 and CDR2 (germline): LGHNA, YNFKEQ. CDR3 sequence reads: CASSQENQGHEQFF. The DNA read from the CDR3 is TGCGCCAGCAGCCAAGAGAACCAGGGCCATGAG.